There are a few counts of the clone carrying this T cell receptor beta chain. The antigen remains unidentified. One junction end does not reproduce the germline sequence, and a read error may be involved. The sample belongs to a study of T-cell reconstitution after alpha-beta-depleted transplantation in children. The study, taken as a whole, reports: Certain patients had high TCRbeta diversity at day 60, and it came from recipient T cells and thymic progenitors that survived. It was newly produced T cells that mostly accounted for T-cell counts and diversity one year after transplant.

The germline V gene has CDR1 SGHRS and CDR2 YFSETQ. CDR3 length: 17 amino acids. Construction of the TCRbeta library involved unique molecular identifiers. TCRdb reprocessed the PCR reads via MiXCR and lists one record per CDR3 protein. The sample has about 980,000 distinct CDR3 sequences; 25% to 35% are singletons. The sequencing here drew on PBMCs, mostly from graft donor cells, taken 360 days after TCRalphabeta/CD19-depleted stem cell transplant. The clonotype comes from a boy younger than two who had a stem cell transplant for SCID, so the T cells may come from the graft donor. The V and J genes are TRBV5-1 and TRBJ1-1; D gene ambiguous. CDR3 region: CASSLERAVRLNTEVFF. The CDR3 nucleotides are TGCGCCAGCAGCTTGGAACGGGCAGTTCGACTGAACACTGAAGTTTTCTTT.